This T cell receptor (beta chain) was recorded in a study of blood T cell repertoires in COVID-19. Study details: In each case, the material was cDNA or gDNA derived from T cells, B-cell-depleted T cells, or PBMCs.

Participant age was about 18 to 95 years, and participants resided in approximately 25 US areas. Donors were grouped by their self-reported clinical history. The CDR3 covers 15 residues. V lost 6 bases to trimming and J lost 4 bases, with 16 bases between them. Germline assignment: CDR1 SNHLY and CDR2 FYNNEI. This clone was found a few times. Sequenced by immunoSEQ multiplex PCR; TCRdb stores in-frame clones only, minus some. The sample includes about 140,000 clones, over 65% of them seen just once. Sequencing used PBMCs or T cells enriched from blood (not recorded which). The receptor was isolated from a woman aged 45-65 years who had recovered from COVID-19. The V call is TRBV2, the J call TRBJ1-5; D might be TRBD1 (6 bases). CDR3 nucleotides: TGTGCCAGCAGAAGGGAACAGGGCCAGAATCAGCCCCAGCATTTT. Translated: CASRREQGQNQPQHF.